The 7 T cell receptor beta chains given below trace back to one sample, sequenced in a study of blood T cell repertoires in COVID-19. Sequenced by immunoSEQ multiplex PCR; TCRdb stores in-frame clones only, minus some. Here the sample spans a few hundred thousand clones, approximately 84% being singletons. The sequenced sample consisted of PBMCs or T cells enriched from blood (not recorded which). The source is a woman aged 25 to 45 who had recovered from COVID-19.

V gene TRBV30 combines with J gene TRBJ1-1, with D hard to call. Germline CDR1 reads GTSNPN; CDR2 reads SVGIG (reference sequence). The length of the CDR3 is 15 residues. V dropped 0 bases and J dropped 6 bases, with 17 bases sitting between them. CDR3 amino acids: CAWSVPRGLVAEAFF. The DNA for the CDR3 is TGTGCCTGGAGTGTACCGCGGGGTCTTGTCGCTGAAGCTTTCTTT.

V is TRBV27 and J is TRBJ1-1; 10 bases are a match to TRBD1. CDR1 MNHEY and CDR2 SMNVEV come from the germline V gene (reference sequence). The CDR3 extends over 18 amino acids. After removal of 1 base from V and 0 bases from J, the junction contained 8 bases not matched to a gene. The chain's CDR3 is CASSLYGQGVYMNTEAFF. CDR3 DNA sequence: TGTGCCAGCAGTTTATACGGACAGGGGGTTTACATGAACACTGAAGCTTTCTTT.

This sequence joins TRBV2 and TRBJ2-1, with 11 bases identical to TRBD2. V was pared by 6 bases and J by 6 bases, with 7 bases of the junction left unmatched. Germline V CDR1 and CDR2: SNHLY, FYNNEI. The CDR3 length is 15 residues. CDR3 nucleotides: TGTGCCAGCAGGCGCGGGACTAGCGGCCCCAATGAGCAGTTCTTC. Translation: CASRRGTSGPNEQFF.

The rearrangement joins TRBV5-4 to TRBJ1-5; D perhaps matches TRBD1 (5 bases). Germline V gene lookup returns CDR1 SGHNT and CDR2 YYREEE (reference sequence). CDR3 size: 14 residues. Deletions cut 0 bases from V and 3 bases from J, with 7 bases between. CDR3 sequence (DNA): TGTGCCAGCAGCTTGGGGGGCGCCAATCAGCCCCAGCATTTT. Its translation: CASSLGGANQPQHF.

The chain joins TRBV18 to TRBJ1-5; the D gene is possibly TRBD1 (6 bases). This CDR3 has 14 residues. V was cut by 6 bases and J by 3 bases, with 12 bases left in between. The germline V gene encodes CDR1 KGHSH and CDR2 LQKENI. The CDR3 protein is CASSLNRANQPQHF. CDR3 DNA: TGTGCCAGCTCTTTAAACAGGGCCAATCAGCCCCAGCATTTT.

V and J are TRBV9 and TRBJ2-1, with no clear D. The V gene lost 0 bases and the J gene lost 7 bases, with 5 bases spanning the gap. Germline assignment: CDR1 SGDLS and CDR2 YYNGEE. This CDR3 region has 12 residues. The CDR3 sequence is CASSVDSNEQFF. CDR3 sequence (DNA): TGTGCCAGCAGCGTAGATTCGAATGAGCAGTTCTTC.

The gene calls are TRBV30 and TRBJ1-2; the match to TRBD1 covers 11 bases. Germline V gene data show CDR1 as GTSNPN and CDR2 as SVGIG (reference sequence). The CDR3 covers 17 residues. Trimming cost V 2 bases and J 8 bases; bases outside gene matches: 16. The CDR3 loop is CAWSPPGQGVVPWGYTF. For the CDR3, the DNA is TGTGCCTGGAGTCCGCCGGGACAGGGGGTTGTTCCTTGGGGCTACACCTTC.